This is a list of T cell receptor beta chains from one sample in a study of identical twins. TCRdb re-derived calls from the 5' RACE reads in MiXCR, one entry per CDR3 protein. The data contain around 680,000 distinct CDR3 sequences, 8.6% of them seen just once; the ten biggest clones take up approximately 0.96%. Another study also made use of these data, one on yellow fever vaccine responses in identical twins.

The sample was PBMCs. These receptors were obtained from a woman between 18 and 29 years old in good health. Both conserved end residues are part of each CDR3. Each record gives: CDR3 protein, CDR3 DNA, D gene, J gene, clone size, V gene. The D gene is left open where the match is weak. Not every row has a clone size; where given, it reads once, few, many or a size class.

CAISEPGPYEQYF | TGTGCCATCAGTGAGCCGGGGCCCTACGAGCAGTACTTC | . | TRBJ2-7 | few | TRBV10-3
CASSARNYNEQFF | TGTGCCAGCAGCGCAAGAAACTACAATGAGCAGTTCTTC | . | TRBJ2-1 | . | TRBV7-9
CASTPSGTNEKLFF | TGTGCCAGCACCCCAAGCGGGACCAATGAAAAACTGTTTTTT | . | TRBJ1-4 | many | TRBV25-1
CASGLVLGNTGELFF | TGTGCTAGTGGTTTGGTACTGGGTAACACCGGGGAGCTGTTTTTT | . | TRBJ2-2 | few | TRBV12-5
CASSGQGGGTGELFF | TGTGCCAGCAGTGGGCAGGGAGGCGGCACCGGGGAGCTGTTTTTT | . | TRBJ2-2 | few | TRBV2
CASSFDIDNEQFF | TGTGCCAGCAGTTTTGACATTGACAATGAGCAGTTCTTC | . | TRBJ2-1 | few | TRBV6-5
CASSVDPRTTDTQYF | TGTGCCAGCAGCGTAGATCCGAGGACAACAGATACGCAGTATTTT | . | TRBJ2-3 | . | TRBV9
CASSRNRDRVYEQYF | TGTGCCAGCAGTCGAAACCGGGACAGGGTATACGAGCAGTACTTC | TRBD1 | TRBJ2-7 | many | TRBV27
CASGKYSTDTQYF | TGTGCTAGTGGAAAATACAGCACAGATACGCAGTATTTT | . | TRBJ2-3 | few | TRBV12-5
CASSIEGYTEAFF | TGTGCCAGTAGTATAGAAGGGTACACTGAAGCTTTCTTT | . | TRBJ1-1 | . | TRBV19
CASSLRTGTGQETQYF | TGTGCCAGCAGTCTCCGGACAGGGACCGGACAAGAGACCCAGTACTTC | TRBD1 | TRBJ2-5 | many | TRBV12-3/TRBV12-4
CASSWNEYEQYF | TGCGCCAGCAGTTGGAACGAATACGAGCAGTACTTC | . | TRBJ2-7 | few | TRBV5-1
CASSLGVSGTSADEQYF | TGTGCCAGCAGTTTGGGAGTCTCCGGGACTAGCGCCGACGAGCAGTACTTC | TRBD2 | TRBJ2-7 | . | TRBV28
CASSQTGDYQETQYF | TGTGCCAGCAGCCAGACTGGGGACTACCAAGAGACCCAGTACTTC | . | TRBJ2-5 | few | TRBV14
CASSARTTQQETQYF | TGTGCCAGCAGCGCTAGGACTACCCAGCAAGAGACCCAGTACTTC | . | TRBJ2-5 | few | TRBV11-2
CASSERPPGRWLSNTEAFF | TGTGCCAGCAGTGAAAGGCCCCCTGGCAGGTGGTTGTCGAACACTGAAGCTTTCTTT | . | TRBJ1-1 | few | TRBV6-1
CASSPDRRADEQFF | TGTGCCAGCTCACCAGACCGCAGGGCGGATGAGCAGTTCTTC | . | TRBJ2-1 | few | TRBV18
CASSSSQGHNEQFF | TGTGCCAGCAGTTCCTCACAGGGTCACAATGAGCAGTTCTTC | . | TRBJ2-1 | few | TRBV6-5
CASSIDRGLNSYNEQFF | TGTGCCAGTAGTATAGATCGGGGCTTGAATTCCTACAATGAGCAGTTCTTC | . | TRBJ2-1 | . | TRBV19
CASSKPDREREGSTDTQYF | TGTGCCAGCAGCAAGCCGGACAGGGAGAGGGAGGGTAGCACAGATACGCAGTATTTT | . | TRBJ2-3 | few | TRBV21-1
CASTSSHYDYEQYF | TGTGCCAGCACCTCCTCGCACTATGACTACGAGCAGTACTTC | . | TRBJ2-7 | few | TRBV21-1
CASSPRKVEDKNIQYF | TGTGCCAGCTCACCAAGGAAGGTGGAGGACAAAAACATTCAGTACTTC | . | TRBJ2-4 | . | TRBV18
CASSQEPRTDTQYF | TGTGCCAGCAGCCAAGAACCGCGCACAGATACGCAGTATTTT | . | TRBJ2-3 | . | TRBV4-2
CASSQGTSGALYEQYF | TGCGCCAGCAGCCAAGGGACTAGCGGGGCCTTATACGAGCAGTACTTC | TRBD2 | TRBJ2-7 | . | TRBV4-3
CASSSQGADTQYF | TGTGCCAGCAGCTCCCAGGGGGCAGATACGCAGTATTTT | TRBD1 | TRBJ2-3 | many | TRBV7-9
CASRPRVAGVGANEKLFF | TGTGCCAGCAGACCCCGCGTTGCAGGGGTAGGAGCTAATGAAAAACTGTTTTTT | . | TRBJ1-4 | few | TRBV27
CSVRGGEALEQFF | TGCAGCGTTCGAGGGGGGGAAGCACTTGAGCAGTTCTTC | . | TRBJ2-1 | . | TRBV29-1
CASRNGEQYF | TGTGCCAGCAGGAATGGCGAGCAGTACTTC | . | TRBJ2-7 | . | TRBV28
CASRLNFTRELFF | TGCGCCAGCAGGTTAAACTTCACCCGGGAGCTGTTTTTT | . | TRBJ2-2 | many | TRBV5-1
CASSLLTVHFGEQFF | TGTGCCAGCAGCTTACTGACAGTTCACTTCGGTGAGCAGTTCTTC | . | TRBJ2-1 | many | TRBV7-8
CASSKVPGDSNQPQHF | TGTGCCAGCAGCAAAGTTCCTGGGGATAGCAATCAGCCCCAGCATTTT | . | TRBJ1-5 | few | TRBV21-1
CASSLEPSPTGSPLHF | TGCGCCAGCAGCTTGGAGCCCTCACCTACCGGTTCACCCCTCCACTTT | . | TRBJ1-6 | . | TRBV5-1
CASSLGRLAPRETQYF | TGTGCCAGCAGCTTAGGACGGTTAGCCCCCCGGGAGACCCAGTACTTC | . | TRBJ2-5 | . | TRBV7-9
CASSLAASGINEQFF | TGTGCCAGCAGTCTAGCCGCTAGCGGGATCAATGAGCAGTTCTTC | TRBD2 | TRBJ2-1 | . | TRBV7-9
CASSPRASGGATGELFF | TGTGCCAGCAGTCCCCGAGCGAGCGGGGGGGCCACCGGGGAGCTGTTTTTT | TRBD2 | TRBJ2-2 | . | TRBV27
CSVPGRGAYTGELFF | TGCAGCGTCCCCGGTCGGGGGGCCTACACCGGGGAGCTGTTTTTT | . | TRBJ2-2 | . | TRBV29-1
CASGLVLSGTSNEQFF | TGTGCTAGTGGTTTGGTATTGTCAGGGACTAGCAATGAGCAGTTCTTC | TRBD2 | TRBJ2-1 | . | TRBV12-5
CASSSDGTYEQYF | TGTGCCAGCAGCTCAGACGGTACCTACGAGCAGTACTTC | . | TRBJ2-7 | . | TRBV7-3
CASSRAIIAGGPSLDEQFF | TGTGCCAGCAGCCGCGCTATAATAGCGGGGGGGCCGTCTCTCGATGAGCAGTTCTTC | TRBD2 | TRBJ2-1 | few | TRBV13
CASSLGQAPYNEQFF | TGCGCCAGCAGCTTGGGACAGGCCCCATACAATGAGCAGTTCTTC | . | TRBJ2-1 | many | TRBV5-1